This TCR beta chain was profiled in a study of T cells in Graves' hyperthyroidism and ophthalmopathy. The study enrolled patients aged 18 to 65 with newly diagnosed hyperthyroidism of under 2 months' duration. Orbital computed tomography, thyroid ultrasound, serum thyroxine and TRAb, and clinical symptoms together informed the diagnoses. Using 10 ml of fresh peripheral blood, PBMCs were prepared. RNA transcripts gave rise to amplified TCR beta CDR3 regions. HTBI primers were used for first-round RT-PCR of the TCR CDR3. TCRdb re-analysed the multiplex PCR reads in MiXCR, keeping a single row per CDR3 protein. The data show approximately 600,000 distinct CDR3 sequences, with 15% to 20% seen just once and about 3.8% held by the top ten. Trimming took off 6 bases at V and 1 base at J, with 13 bases between the two ends. In germline, CDR1 is SGHTA, CDR2 FQGNSA. This CDR3 contains 14 residues.

This TCR derives from a woman aged 25-40 years with Graves' hyperthyroidism. The chain joins TRBV7-2 to TRBJ2-7, with D perhaps TRBD2 (5 bases). Source material: blood. CDR3 DNA: TGTGCCAGCAGGCCCCCGGGGTTGTCCTACGAGCAGTACTTC. Its protein product is CASRPPGLSYEQYF.